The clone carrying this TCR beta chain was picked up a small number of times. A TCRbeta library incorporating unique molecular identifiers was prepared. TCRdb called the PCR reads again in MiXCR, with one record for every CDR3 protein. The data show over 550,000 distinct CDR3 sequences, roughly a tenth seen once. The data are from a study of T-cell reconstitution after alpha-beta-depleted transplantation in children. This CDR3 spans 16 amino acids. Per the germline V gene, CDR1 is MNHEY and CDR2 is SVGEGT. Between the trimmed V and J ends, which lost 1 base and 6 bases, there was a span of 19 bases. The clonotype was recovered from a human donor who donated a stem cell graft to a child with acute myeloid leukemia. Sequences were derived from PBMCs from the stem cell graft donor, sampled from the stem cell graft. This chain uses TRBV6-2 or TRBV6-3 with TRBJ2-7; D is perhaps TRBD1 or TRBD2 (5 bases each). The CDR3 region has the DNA TGTGCCAGCAGTTACTTTACCGGGACCGGTCCGGGCGAGCAGTACTTC. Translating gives CASSYFTGTGPGEQYF.